This TCR beta chain was identified during a study of blood T cell repertoires in COVID-19. The cohort comprised adults aged roughly 18 to 95 years residing in about two dozen US areas. Cohorts were determined from participant-reported clinical history. Original processing methods: Nucleated cell number was recorded as an estimate derived from reference gene primer amplification. Profiling relied on immunoSEQ multiplex PCR, and the TCRdb table lists in-frame clones only, not all of them. Clone size and the V and J calls come from that table; the DNA yielded D and trimming. The repertoire holds some 510,000 clones, with roughly 88% as singletons. The receptor's source is a woman in her forties who had recovered from COVID-19. Sequenced: PBMCs or T cells enriched from blood (not recorded which).

In DNA, the CDR3 is TGTGCCAGCAGTGAAGTCGGGGTGTTGAGGGAGCAGTACTTC. This gives the protein CASSEVGVLREQYF. The V gene is TRBV6-1, the J gene TRBJ2-7, with D possibly being TRBD2 (5 bases). Trimming took off 1 base at V and 7 bases at J, with 14 bases between the two ends. Germline CDR1 is MNHNS and CDR2 is SASEGT. CDR3 length: 14 residues.